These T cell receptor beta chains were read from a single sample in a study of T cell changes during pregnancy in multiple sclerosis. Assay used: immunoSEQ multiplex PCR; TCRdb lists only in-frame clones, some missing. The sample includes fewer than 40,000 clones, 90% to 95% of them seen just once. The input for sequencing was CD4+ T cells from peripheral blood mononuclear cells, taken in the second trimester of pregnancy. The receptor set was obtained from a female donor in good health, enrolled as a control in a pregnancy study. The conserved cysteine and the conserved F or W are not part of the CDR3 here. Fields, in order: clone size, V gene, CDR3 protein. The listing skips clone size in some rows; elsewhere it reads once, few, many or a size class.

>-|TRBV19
ASSISPRGRTEAF
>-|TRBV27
ASRLNTGELF
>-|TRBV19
ASRPGGGRGQTQY
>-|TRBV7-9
ASRVSGSNYGYT
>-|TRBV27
ASSLAGGSGGYGYT
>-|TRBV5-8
ASSLVQGKY
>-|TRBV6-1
ASSPGLVQETQY
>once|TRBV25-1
ASSNTGGAGSPLH
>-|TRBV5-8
ASTTQWGLNQPQH
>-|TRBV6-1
ASSPRGRVQGTQY
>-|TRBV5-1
ASSLGLAGGLSYNEQF
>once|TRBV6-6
ASSYSGGVGNTIY
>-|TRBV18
ASSTTGYDSPLH
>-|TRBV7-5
ARSLERPRRCGEQF
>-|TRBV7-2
ASSLEGLGDGYT
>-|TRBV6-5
ASHRGTVTEAF
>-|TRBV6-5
ASRRGGNEQF
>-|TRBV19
ASSRQGPIPRNEQF
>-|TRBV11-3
ASSSGTGLNTEAF
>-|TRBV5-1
ASSPNTGTETTEQY
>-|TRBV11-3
ASSLSNRDRQF
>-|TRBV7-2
ASSFRLAGEETQY
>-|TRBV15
ATSRVRNRVDSGANVLT
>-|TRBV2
ASSERTGWNNSPLH
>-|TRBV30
ARGGASYNEQF
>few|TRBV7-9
ASSLVSLAGPYNEQF
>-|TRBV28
ASSLLGRSTDTQY
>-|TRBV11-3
ASSSSSSGGTNEQF
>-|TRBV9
ASSARQGDNTDTQY
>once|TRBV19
ASSRETSPYYNEQF
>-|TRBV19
ASRGTGTEAF
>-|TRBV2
ASSVYSYEQY
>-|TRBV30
AWTWDRAHEQF
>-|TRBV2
ASSAQAVGNEKLF
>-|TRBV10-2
ASSDLWGLADSNTGELF
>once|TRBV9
ASAAGRTGVSGANVLT
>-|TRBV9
ASSVASGVLQETQY
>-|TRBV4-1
ASSHPSGLAGARQETQY
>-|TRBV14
ASSQGLAGIYEQY
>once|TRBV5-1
ASTPGGPLANEKLF
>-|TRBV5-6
ASSLVVAGGLDTQY
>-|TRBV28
ASSPFNEKLF